The subject of this entry is one T cell receptor (beta chain). Its specificity is unknown. This sample was taken from a study of vaccination and CD4 T cells after COVID-19. Study-level information: Convalescent donors were composed of six males and four females, of whom two were Hispanic. Each participant underwent a two-dose regimen of either the BNT162b2 or the mRNA-1273 vaccine. Samples were taken after vaccination, a median of roughly 65 days after dose two, with a range of 14 to 241.

Once obtained from cultured CD4+ T cells, the DNA was sequenced using the Oncomine TCR Beta short-read assay. TCRdb redid the calling of the PCR reads with MiXCR, one entry per CDR3 protein. The sample lists over 10,000 distinct CDR3 sequences, roughly a third seen once, with about 12% in the top ten. Described treatment: roughly 10-day PBMC culture with coronavirus spike peptide pools or control peptides (ViraFEST assay). The CDR3 totals 14 residues. V lost 7 bases and J lost 0, with 13 bases in between. Per the germline V gene, CDR1 is DFQATT and CDR2 is SNEGSKA (reference sequence). The J gene is TRBJ1-3, the V gene TRBV20-1; the D is unclear. The specimen sequenced was CD4+ T cells from blood, cultured in vitro. The receptor was isolated from a human donor who had recovered from COVID-19. The CDR3 sequence: CSVLSLSSGNTIYF. The CDR3 DNA is TGCAGTGTTCTCAGTCTCAGCTCTGGAAACACCATATATTTT.